Shown below are 5 T cell receptor beta chains from a single sample sequenced in a study of shared clonotypes between healthy human individuals. Produced via immunoSEQ multiplex PCR; TCRdb's table is partial and in-frame only. The table lists about 490,000 clones, roughly 85% of them singletons. Sequenced sample: PBMCs. These receptors were obtained from a woman between 40 and 55 years old in good health. Some clones in this sample may be carry-over from other donors' samples.

This clone was detected only a few times. The chain links TRBV5-5 to TRBJ1-1; D call uncertain. CDR1 and CDR2 from the germline V gene are SGHKS and YYEKEE (reference sequence). The V and J ends lost 1 base and 1 base respectively, with 8 bases between them. The CDR3 is 14 amino acids. The CDR3 nucleotides read TGTGCCAGCAGCTTGAGGGTGGGGAACACTGAAGCTTTCTTT. As protein: CASSLRVGNTEAFF.

The chain links TRBV5-1 to TRBJ1-4; D not certain. Germline V gene sequence: CDR1 SGHRS, CDR2 YFSETQ. Trimming shortened V by 3 bases and J by 3 bases, and 15 bases separated the two germline ends. CDR3 size: 16 residues. This chain's CDR3 is CASSSTTGVANEKLFF. The CDR3 DNA follows: TGCGCCAGCAGCTCCACCACCGGGGTAGCTAATGAAAAACTGTTTTTT.

CDR3 DNA sequence: TGTGCCACCAGGGGTTCGGGCTTTTCTCAGCCCCAGCATTTT. Translated, it gives CATRGSGFSQPQHF. This chain joins TRBV28 and TRBJ1-5, with a possible D match to TRBD1 (6 bases). There are 14 residues in the CDR3. Germline V gene data show CDR1 as MDHEN and CDR2 as SYDVKM. V shed 10 bases and J shed 6 bases, with 19 bases lying between them. Based on the CDR3 plus reference TRBV28 and TRBJ1-5, the full variable domain is DVKVTQSSRYLVKRTGEKVFLECVQDMDHENMFWYRQDPGLGLRLIYFSYDVKMKEKGDIPEGYSVSREKKERFSLILESASTNQTSMYLCATRGSGFSQPQHFGDGTRLSIL.

This chain connects TRBV7-2 to TRBJ1-5, with 8 nucleotides matching TRBD1. Germline V gene lookup returns CDR1 SGHTA and CDR2 FQGNSA. V lost 1 base to trimming and J lost 1 base; unmatched junction nucleotides: 6. This CDR3 comprises 17 residues. In DNA, the CDR3 is TGTGCCAGCAGCTTAGTGCAGGGGGCTTGGAGCAATCAGCCCCAGCATTTT. Residues: CASSLVQGAWSNQPQHF.

This clone was detected only once. V gene TRBV30 combines with J gene TRBJ2-7; 10 bases line up with TRBD1. This CDR3 has 14 amino acids. Per the germline V gene, CDR1 is GTSNPN and CDR2 is SVGIG (reference sequence). Trimming removed 2 bases from V and 6 bases from J; junction bases left unmatched: 7. The CDR3 protein is CAWSPGQGIAEQYF. CDR3 in DNA: TGTGCCTGGAGTCCGGGACAGGGGATTGCCGAGCAGTACTTC.